This entry lists 4 T cell receptor beta chains sequenced from one sample in a study of T-cell memory formation after mild COVID-19. Using its own MiXCR run on the 5' RACE reads, TCRdb lists one record per CDR3 protein. Of 350,000 to 450,000 distinct CDR3 sequences in the sample, 13% to 15% are singletons; the top ten hold 20% to 25%. The sequenced sample was PBMCs or a T cell subset sorted from them (not recorded which). These receptors originate from a man younger than 35 who had mild COVID-19 (a few samples of this study predate the infection). Cell type and time point are not known.

This clonotype showed up many times. This chain joins TRBV10-3 and TRBJ2-1; TRBD2 matches 10 bases. Germline V gene sequence: CDR1 ENHRY, CDR2 SYGVKD. The V gene end was trimmed by 8 bases and the J gene end by 3 bases; junction bases not matched to a gene: 4. This CDR3 has 14 amino acids. The DNA for the CDR3 is TGTGCCATCGGAGCGGGGGGGTACTACAATGAGCAGTTCTTC. Encoded protein: CAIGAGGYYNEQFF.

The rearrangement uses TRBV24-1 and TRBJ1-1, with D perhaps TRBD1 (5 bases). Germline V lookup: CDR1 KGHDR, CDR2 SFDVKD. V dropped 2 bases and J dropped 4 bases, with 13 bases sitting between them. This CDR3 has 15 amino acids. The DNA for the CDR3 is TGTGCCACCAGTGATTCGGGGCAGGGAGGCACTGAAGCTTTCTTT. Translation gives CATSDSGQGGTEAFF.

This clonotype has a handful of counts. In nucleotides, the CDR3 is TGTGCCAGCAGAGGAACAGGACGATCTAACTATGGCTACACCTTC. This gives the protein CASRGTGRSNYGYTF. V and J are TRBV28 and TRBJ1-2; D is perhaps TRBD1 (5 bases). The CDR3 runs to 15 residues. Deletions cut 6 bases from V and 0 bases from J, with 14 bases between. The germline CDR1 and CDR2 sequences are MDHEN and SYDVKM.

This clonotype was picked up a small number of times. The J gene is TRBJ2-3, the V gene TRBV13, with D unclear. Trimming stripped 2 bases from V and 4 bases from J, with 13 bases between. This CDR3 is built from 15 residues. The germline V gene encodes CDR1 PRHDT and CDR2 FYEKMQ (reference sequence). The CDR3 DNA sequence: TGTGCCAGCAGCTTACTCGGTCGAGGACCAGATACGCAGTATTTT. This codes for CASSLLGRGPDTQYF.